The present T cell receptor beta chain was sequenced within a study of shared clonotypes between healthy human individuals. Study-wide points: Naive subsets typically showed greater estimated richness than memory subsets.

Regarding this clone: What it binds is not known.

CDR1 MGHRA and CDR2 YSYEKL come from the germline V gene. The CDR3 runs to 15 residues. The germline V and J ends were trimmed by 2 bases and 0 bases, with 9 bases remaining between them. At a deep level, the assay was run. Using immunoSEQ multiplex PCR, the repertoire was profiled, and TCRdb retains in-frame clones only, with some absent. The table has around 240,000 clones, about 65% seen once; the top ten hold around 10%. Healthy adults negative for HIV, lacking recent acute infections or vaccinations, served as donors. The chain recombines TRBV4-1 with TRBJ2-3, with no clear D. The sequence came from a man younger than 40 in good health. Source material: memory CD4+ T cells sorted from blood. Subset specified: CD45RA-negative fraction. The CDR3, as DNA: TGCGCCAGCAGCCAACCCGACCAAAGCACAGATACGCAGTATTTT. Translating it yields CASSQPDQSTDTQYF.